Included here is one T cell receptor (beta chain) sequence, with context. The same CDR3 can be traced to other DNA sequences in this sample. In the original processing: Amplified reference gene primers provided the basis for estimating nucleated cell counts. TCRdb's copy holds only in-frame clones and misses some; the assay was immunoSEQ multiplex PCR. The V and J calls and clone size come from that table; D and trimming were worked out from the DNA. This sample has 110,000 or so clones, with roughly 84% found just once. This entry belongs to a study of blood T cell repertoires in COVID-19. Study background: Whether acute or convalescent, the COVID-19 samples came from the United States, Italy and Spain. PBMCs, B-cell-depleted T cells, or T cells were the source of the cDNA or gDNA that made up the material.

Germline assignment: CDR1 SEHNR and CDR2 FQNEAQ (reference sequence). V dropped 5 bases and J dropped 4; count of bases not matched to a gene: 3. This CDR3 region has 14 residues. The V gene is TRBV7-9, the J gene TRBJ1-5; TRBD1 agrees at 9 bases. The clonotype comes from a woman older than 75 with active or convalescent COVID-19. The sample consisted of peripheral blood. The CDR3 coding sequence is TGTGCCAGCAGCCCCGGGACAGGGAATCAGCCCCAGCATTTT. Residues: CASSPGTGNQPQHF.